This T cell receptor (beta chain) originates from a study of T-cell memory formation after mild COVID-19. TCRdb fed the 5' RACE reads into MiXCR, producing one record per CDR3 protein. The sample holds roughly 320,000 distinct CDR3 sequences, approximately 27% seen once. This clonotype was counted only a few times. This CDR3 is 13 amino acids long. Germline CDR1 reads SGDLS; CDR2 reads YYNGEE. Deletions cut 0 bases from V and 7 bases from J, with 8 bases between. This TCR derives from an adult woman who had mild COVID-19 (a few samples of this study predate the infection). Cell type and time point are not known. Sequences were obtained from PBMCs or a T cell subset sorted from them (not recorded which). V is TRBV9 and J is TRBJ2-1; perhaps TRBD1 as D (5 bases). The CDR3 DNA reads TGTGCCAGCAGCGTAGTGGGGCGGAATGAGCAGTTCTTC. Its translation is CASSVVGRNEQFF.